The TCR beta chain described here comes from a study of PD-1 blockade in classical Hodgkin lymphoma. Whole-study findings and limits: Complete responders showed a baseline diversity that resembled the diversity of newly diagnosed patients. CD4+ TCR diversity, unlike CD8+, rose significantly by C4D1.

A note on this clone: Its antigen is as yet unknown.

CDR3 length equals 12 residues. Trimming took 8 bases from V and 1 from J, leaving 7 bases between them. Relapse was seen in all patients after autologous stem cell transplantation, and brentuximab vedotin exposure was variable. Sequencing was performed with immunoSEQ multiplex PCR; in TCRdb, only in-frame clones are kept and a portion is missing. The sample includes approximately 70,000 clones, 85% to 95% of them seen just once. The V and J genes are TRBV23-1 and TRBJ2-3; D remains unclear. Being an ORF, TRBV23-1 has a function that is uncertain. The receptor comes from a human donor with classical Hodgkin lymphoma. The sequencing here drew on peripheral blood mononuclear cells (PBMCs), taken at baseline. This CDR3 reads CASLTGTDTQYF. The CDR3 region has the DNA TGCGCCAGCTTAACCGGCACAGATACGCAGTATTTT.